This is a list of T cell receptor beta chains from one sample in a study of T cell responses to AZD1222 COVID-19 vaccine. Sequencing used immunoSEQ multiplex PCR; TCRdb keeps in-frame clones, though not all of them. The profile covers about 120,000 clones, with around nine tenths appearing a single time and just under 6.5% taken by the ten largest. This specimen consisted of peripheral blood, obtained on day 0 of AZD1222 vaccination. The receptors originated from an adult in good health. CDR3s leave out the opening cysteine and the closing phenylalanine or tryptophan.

ASSQDPGLRGTLH	TRBJ1-6	TRBV3-1/TRBV3-2
ASSETGLRRAGYT	TRBJ1-2	TRBV7-9
ASSLPDGNTEAF	TRBJ1-1	TRBV5-6
ASSLLWSGKAF	TRBJ1-1	TRBV3-1/TRBV3-2
ASSLGGRGRTEAF	TRBJ1-1	TRBV5-4
ASSLGRGNGYT	TRBJ1-2	TRBV3-1/TRBV3-2
SLRLGGEAF	TRBJ1-1	TRBV20-1
ASSSPGQGNEKLF	TRBJ1-4	TRBV28
ASSSVAGWDQPQH	TRBJ1-5	TRBV7-9
ASSQDRERDKQY	TRBJ2-7	TRBV11-2
ASSARGGQGGNQPQH	TRBJ1-5	TRBV7-8
ASSTTHQGDYGYT	TRBJ1-2	TRBV18
ASSLDGRNGYT	TRBJ1-2	TRBV11-2
ASSFQNSNQPQH	TRBJ1-5	TRBV5-5
ASSHGTGSYEQY	TRBJ2-7	TRBV11-2
ASSLAMGRGNTIY	TRBJ1-3	TRBV7-9
ASSRTGGTNEKLF	TRBJ1-4	TRBV6-5
ASSRTGRNTIY	TRBJ1-3	TRBV6-6
AGAIRADEKLF	TRBJ1-4	TRBV6-5
ASSQSAAHIFMNTEAF	TRBJ1-1	TRBV3-1/TRBV3-2
ASSLGQVMNTEAF	TRBJ1-1	TRBV13
ASSEGWQGNTEAF	TRBJ1-1	TRBV2
ASSAGTGYGGQY	TRBJ2-7	TRBV10-1
ASSAGVSYNEQF	TRBJ2-1	TRBV10-2
ATRSRDGNTIY	TRBJ1-3	TRBV15
ASGSSSGFREAF	TRBJ1-1	TRBV12-5
ATSIFGRGIGYT	TRBJ1-2	TRBV15
ASSLSDRGLTEAF	TRBJ1-1	TRBV7-9